These 5 T cell receptor beta chains originate from one sample sequenced in a study of identifying expanded T cells in peripheral blood. The data were produced by immunoSEQ multiplex PCR, yet TCRdb's version contains in-frame clones alone and is incomplete. The sample lists 100,000 to 150,000 clones, approximately 88% occurring once. The specimen sequenced was blood. These receptors came from a person aged 18-70 years in good health.

The V call is TRBV6-1, the J call TRBJ2-7, with TRBD1 identical over 8 bases. The trim removed 6 bases at V and 3 bases at J, leaving 7 bases unmatched. The length of the CDR3 is 14 residues. CDR1 and CDR2 from the germline V gene are MNHNS and SASEGT. The CDR3 protein is CASRSDRGYYEQYF. As DNA, the CDR3 is TGTGCCAGCAGATCCGACAGGGGCTACTACGAGCAGTACTTC.

The genes are TRBV7-2 and TRBJ2-1; weak D call: TRBD1 (5 bases). The ends were cut back, 1 base at V and 3 bases at J, with 7 bases in the middle. This CDR3 spans 14 amino acids. Germline values: CDR1 SGHTA, CDR2 FQGNSA. CDR3 protein: CASSLDRGYNEQFF. The CDR3 DNA reads as TGTGCCAGCAGCTTAGATAGGGGCTACAATGAGCAGTTCTTC. Complete variable domain (other parts from reference TRBV7-2 and TRBJ2-1): GAGVSQSPSNKVTEKGKDVELRCDPISGHTALYWYRQSLGQGLEFLIYFQGNSAPDKSGLPSDRFSAERTGGSVSTLTIQRTQQEDSAVYLCASSLDRGYNEQFFGPGTRLTVL.

This rearrangement joins TRBV30 to TRBJ2-3; 7 nucleotides line up with TRBD2. CDR1 and CDR2 from the germline V gene are GTSNPN and SVGIG (reference sequence). The CDR3 has 15 residues. V gave up 0 bases and J gave up 2 bases; unmatched junction bases: 5. The CDR3 region has the DNA TGTGCCTGGAGTGTGGAGCGGGGAGCCACAGATACGCAGTATTTT. Residues: CAWSVERGATDTQYF.

The rearrangement joins TRBV9 to TRBJ1-2, with 12 nucleotides matching TRBD1. V lost 4 bases and J lost 2; bases outside the gene matches: 15. The CDR3 has 19 amino acids. Germline loops: CDR1 SGDLS, CDR2 YYNGEE. The CDR3 nucleotides read TGTGCCAGCAGCCCCCCCCACGGGACAGGGGGCCCTCTCAACTATGGCTACACCTTC. It translates to CASSPPHGTGGPLNYGYTF.

CDR3 DNA sequence: TGTGCCAGCAGCTTGGCAGGGGGTAACTACGAGCAGTACTTC. Protein product: CASSLAGGNYEQYF. This rearrangement joins TRBV5-5 to TRBJ2-7, with TRBD1 identical over 7 bases. Germline V gives CDR1 SGHKS, CDR2 YYEKEE (reference sequence). The V segment lost 0 bases and the J segment 3 bases; nucleotides outside the gene matches: 3. This CDR3 has 14 residues. Drawing the rest from reference TRBV5-5 and TRBJ2-7, the complete variable domain is DAGVTQSPTHLIKTRGQQVTLRCSPISGHKSVSWYQQVLGQGPQFIFQYYEKEERGRGNFPDRFSARQFPNYSSELNVNALLLGDSALYLCASSLAGGNYEQYFGPGTRLTVT.